One and the same sample provided the 24 T cell receptor beta chains below, sequenced in a study of human T cells and chemical hapten exposure (dated by TCRdb to about 2021). Library prep was done by RACE. TCRdb names NextSeq 500 as the instrument used. Using fastp trimming at Q25 and MiXCR clonotype assembly, TCRdb reanalyzed the public sequencing data and kept in-frame beta chains. When rows share a CDR3 protein, they turn into one entry using the most common DNA and genes. The sample contains roughly 380,000 distinct CDR3 sequences, about 6% of them found a single time. The leading ten clones occupy approximately 5.4% of the sample. The sample's time point label, decoded: patch test 2, 6 weeks after DPC sensitization. In light of the paper, this sample's treatment or condition label describes: therapeutic diphenylcyclopropenone sensitization with weekly scalp DPC. The sample was whole blood, taken in connection with sensitization to the hapten diphenylcyclopropenone (DPC). These receptors were obtained from a woman between 18 and 29 years old with alopecia areata. Some clones in this sample may be carry-over from other donors' samples.

This clonotype was counted many times. The chain carries TRBV5-1 and TRBJ1-6; perhaps TRBD1 as D (5 bases). Deletions cut 2 bases from V and 6 bases from J, with 15 bases between. The V gene's germline CDR1 is SGHRS and CDR2 YFSETQ. CDR3 length equals 16 residues. For the CDR3, the DNA is TGCGCCAGCAGCTTAGGCCCCAATGGGGGTAATTCACCCCTCCACTTT. Protein sequence: CASSLGPNGGNSPLHF.

The chain joins TRBV7-2 to TRBJ2-4, with D possibly being TRBD2 (5 bases). The CDR3 is 14 residues long. CDR1 SGHTA and CDR2 FQGNSA come from the germline V gene. V was clipped by 3 bases and J by 5 bases, with 11 bases between them. CDR3 amino acids: CASSFNREQNIQYF. The CDR3 region has the DNA TGTGCCAGCAGCTTTAACCGGGAACAAAACATTCAGTACTTC.

The chain combines TRBV25-1 with TRBJ2-7; possibly TRBD1 for D (5 bases). This CDR3 has 15 residues. In germline, CDR1 is MGHDK, CDR2 SYGVNS. Trimming removed 3 bases at V and 1 base at J, with 13 bases between. The CDR3 DNA follows: TGTGCCAGCAGTGACGTAGGGGCTAGGTCCTACGAGCAGTACTTC. It encodes CASSDVGARSYEQYF.

A word on this clonotype: A single base separates this from a much larger clone, so it may be a read error. The chain uses TRBV3-1 and TRBJ1-1; D perhaps matches TRBD1 (6 bases). The CDR3 consists of 19 residues. Germline-derived CDR1 and CDR2 are LGHDT and YNNKEL (reference sequence). CDR3 nucleotide sequence: TGTGCCAGCAGCCCCCCCTCGGGGGCCTCCTTACTATTGAACACTGGAGCTTTCTTT. Amino acid sequence: CASSPPSGASLLLNTGAFF. The entire variable domain, with the rest obtained from reference TRBV3-1 and TRBJ1-1, is as follows: DTAVSQTPKYLVTQMGNDKSIKCEQNLGHDTMYWYKQDSKKFLKIMFSYNNKELIINETVPNRFSPKSPDKAHLNLHINSLELGDSAVYFCASSPPSGASLLLNTGAFFGQGTRLTVV.

This clonotype was observed at least ten times. V and J are TRBV12-3 or TRBV12-4 and TRBJ2-3; unclear D gene. V gave up 7 bases and J gave up 1 base, with 9 bases separating them. The CDR3 covers 13 residues. CDR3 in amino acids: CASTLLGTDTQYF. DNA of the CDR3: TGTGCCAGCACCCTCCTGGGCACAGATACGCAGTATTTT.

This chain's CDR3 is CASSSSGIQYF. CDR3 sequence (DNA): TGTGCCAGCAGCTCGTCCGGCATTCAGTACTTC. The chain joins TRBV7-2 to TRBJ2-4; D remains ambiguous. V was clipped by 4 bases and J by 9 bases, with 7 bases between them. Germline V gene sequence: CDR1 SGHTA, CDR2 FQGNSA. This CDR3 comprises 11 residues.

The chain employs TRBV18 and TRBJ2-7; D not certain. Germline V gene sequence: CDR1 KGHSH, CDR2 LQKENI. The V and J ends lost 2 bases and 7 bases respectively, with 12 bases between them. CDR3 length: 13 amino acids. Written as DNA, the CDR3 is TGTGCCAGCTCACCAAATCCTACCGGGGAGCAGTACTTC. Amino acids: CASSPNPTGEQYF.

This clonotype was observed a few times. Germline and junction disagree at one end, which may indicate a read error. The V call is TRBV28, the J call TRBJ1-1; D unresolved. This CDR3 region has 11 residues. The V gene's germline CDR1 is MDHEN and CDR2 SYDVKM. The CDR3 DNA reads as TGTGCCAGCAGTTCCAGGACCTCCACCTCATTT. This sequence encodes CASSSRTSTSF. The complete variable domain, with remaining parts taken from reference TRBV28 and TRBJ1-1, reads DVKVTQSSRYLVKRTGEKVFLECVQDMDHENMFWYRQDPGLGLRLIYFSYDVKMKEKGDIPEGYSVSREKKERFSLILESASTNQTSMYLCASSSRTSTSFGQGTRLTVV.

This clonotype was detected only a few times. The J gene is TRBJ1-3, the V gene TRBV6-5; no definite D call. The CDR3 spans 14 residues. Germline loops: CDR1 MNHEY, CDR2 SVGAGI. V was shortened by 8 bases and J by 0 bases, with 11 bases between the two germline ends. The CDR3 region is CASQETASGNTIYF. The CDR3 region has the DNA TGTGCCAGCCAAGAAACAGCCTCTGGAAACACCATATATTTT.

The count of this clonotype is one. This rearrangement joins TRBV7-2 to TRBJ2-1; D is undetermined. From germline, CDR1 is SGHTA and CDR2 FQGNSA. The CDR3 is 14 amino acids. V lost 8 bases and J lost 0, with 11 bases in between. CDR3 amino acids: CASSAQSSYNEQFF. CDR3 DNA: TGTGCCAGCTCCGCCCAGAGCTCCTACAATGAGCAGTTCTTC.

This clonotype has at least ten counts. The rearrangement links TRBV5-5 to TRBJ2-5; TRBD2 agrees at 7 bases. V shed 0 bases, J shed 1 base, and the junction held 6 bases outside the gene matches. Germline V gives CDR1 SGHKS, CDR2 YYEKEE (reference sequence). The CDR3 spans 16 residues. Here the CDR3 reads CASSLAGGGPQETQYF. CDR3 DNA sequence: TGTGCCAGCAGCTTGGCCGGGGGAGGGCCCCAAGAGACCCAGTACTTC.

This clonotype appeared many times. The chain employs TRBV12-3 or TRBV12-4 and TRBJ1-1, with a tentative D call TRBD1 (5 bases). The CDR3 length is 13 residues. V was trimmed by 6 bases and J by 1 base, leaving 9 bases between them. The CDR3 nucleotides read TGTGCCAGCAGGGTCGGACAGAACACTGAAGCTTTCTTT. This gives the protein CASRVGQNTEAFF.

This clonotype was counted ten times or more. The chain links TRBV20-1 to TRBJ2-3, with D perhaps matching TRBD2 (6 bases). The germline CDR1 and CDR2 sequences are DFQATT and SNEGSKA (reference sequence). CDR3 size: 14 residues. Trimming pared 3 bases from V and 0 bases from J, leaving 10 bases between. As DNA, the CDR3 is TGCAGTGCTAGTCTTGGGACTAGCACAGATACGCAGTATTTT. This sequence encodes CSASLGTSTDTQYF.

The V and J genes are TRBV6-2 or TRBV6-3 and TRBJ1-5; 11 bases match TRBD1. CDR1 and CDR2 from the germline V gene are MNHEY and SVGEGT. This CDR3 contains 20 residues. After removal of 2 bases from V and 5 bases from J, the junction contained 17 bases not matched to a gene. The CDR3 reads CASSYRDRGRIWRYDQPQHF. The CDR3, as DNA: TGTGCCAGCAGTTACCGGGACAGGGGGAGAATTTGGAGATACGATCAGCCCCAGCATTTT.

Only a few counts were recorded for this clonotype. V gene TRBV12-3 or TRBV12-4 combines with J gene TRBJ1-4, with 7 bases lining up with TRBD1. V was pared by 6 bases and J by 5 bases, with 6 bases of the junction left unmatched. The CDR3 totals 14 residues. In nucleotides, the CDR3 is TGTGCCAGCAGACAGGGACAGCGGAATGAAAAACTGTTTTTT. Translation gives CASRQGQRNEKLFF.

This clonotype was seen repeatedly, ten times or more. The rearrangement uses TRBV28 and TRBJ1-2; the D is unclear. Germline CDR1 is MDHEN and CDR2 is SYDVKM. This CDR3 has 12 amino acids. The V and J ends lost 6 bases and 6 bases respectively, with 11 bases between them. The CDR3 is CASSLTVNGYTF. The DNA of the CDR3 is TGTGCCAGCAGCCTCACTGTCAATGGCTACACCTTC.

In its sample, this clonotype was seen a few times. The V gene is TRBV4-2, the J gene TRBJ2-6; 8 bases line up with TRBD1. Germline V lookup: CDR1 LGHNA, CDR2 YNFKEQ. The junction had 8 bases not matched to a gene; V was cut back by 4 bases and J by 0 bases. The CDR3 covers 18 residues. The CDR3, as DNA: TGTGCCAGCAGCCTCTCTCAGGGGGCTATCTCTGGGGCCAACGTCCTGACTTTC. The encoded protein is CASSLSQGAISGANVLTF.

A few counts support this clonotype. The chain links TRBV12-5 to TRBJ1-3; D is unclear. Germline CDR1 and CDR2: LGHNT and FRNRAP. This CDR3 has 13 residues. Between the trimmed V and J ends, which lost 6 bases and 5 bases, there was a span of 11 bases. CDR3 region: CASGPQERNTIYF. Written as DNA, the CDR3 is TGTGCTAGTGGCCCCCAGGAGAGAAACACCATATATTTT.

This clonotype was counted at least ten times. The gene calls are TRBV11-2 and TRBJ1-5; 7 bases map to TRBD1. Germline values: CDR1 SGHAT, CDR2 FQNNGV. There are 14 residues in the CDR3. The junction had 8 bases not matched to a gene; V was cut back by 5 bases and J by 7 bases. The CDR3: CASSLNRGLQPQHF. The CDR3 DNA reads as TGTGCCAGCAGCCTGAACAGGGGTCTACAGCCCCAGCATTTT.

Concerning this clonotype: The CDR3 does not end in the conserved phenylalanine or tryptophan, so this is likely a read error. J is TRBJ1-1 and V is TRBV13; D unclear. CDR1 is PRHDT, CDR2 FYEKMQ, per germline (reference sequence). V dropped 0 bases and J dropped 3 bases, with 11 bases sitting between them. This CDR3 is 15 amino acids long. CDR3: CASSLGRARDTEAFS. CDR3 sequence (DNA): TGTGCCAGCAGCTTAGGCCGGGCCCGGGACACTGAAGCTTTCTCT.

This clonotype was counted at least ten times. The chain carries TRBV10-3 and TRBJ1-1, with 7 bases fitting TRBD1. Germline values: CDR1 ENHRY, CDR2 SYGVKD. CDR3 length: 13 residues. After removal of 7 bases from V and 0 bases from J, the junction contained 2 bases not matched to a gene. CDR3: CAINTGVNTEAFF. DNA for the CDR3: TGTGCCATCAATACAGGGGTGAACACTGAAGCTTTCTTT.

This clonotype was seen a handful of times. The chain combines TRBV15 with TRBJ2-7; possibly TRBD1 for D (6 bases). The CDR3 has 13 residues. Trimming left V 2 bases short and J 6 bases short, with 11 bases between. CDR1 and CDR2 from the germline V gene are LNHNV and YYDKDF (reference sequence). The CDR3 loop is CATSRINRAEQYF. The CDR3 DNA reads as TGTGCCACCAGCAGAATAAACAGGGCCGAGCAGTACTTC.

This clonotype has ten or more counts. The V and J genes are TRBV18 and TRBJ2-1; 12 bases align to TRBD2. Germline V gives CDR1 KGHSH, CDR2 LQKENI. Trimming took 3 bases from V and 9 from J; bases not matched to a gene: 9. This CDR3 has 16 amino acids. CDR3 DNA: TGTGCCAGCTCACCCGAATCTAGCGGGGGGGCCGGTGAGCAGTTCTTC. It translates to CASSPESSGGAGEQFF. Complete variable domain (other parts from reference TRBV18 and TRBJ2-1): NAGVMQNPRHLVRRRGQEARLRCSPMKGHSHVYWYRQLPEEGLKFMVYLQKENIIDESGMPKERFSAEFPKEGPSILRIQQVVRGDSAAYFCASSPESSGGAGEQFFGPGTRLTVL.

Ten or more counts support this clonotype. The V and J genes are TRBV5-6 and TRBJ2-1, with 13 bases identical to TRBD2. J gave up 3 bases and V 5 bases, and 5 bases lay outside the gene matches. The CDR3 is 16 residues long. The germline V gene has CDR1 SGHDT and CDR2 YYEEEE. The CDR3 here is CASSVGLAGIYNEQFF. The CDR3 DNA follows: TGTGCCAGCAGTGTGGGACTAGCGGGAATCTACAATGAGCAGTTCTTC.